A single T cell receptor beta chain is shown here with its context. It lacks a known antigen. At one boundary the junction diverges from the germline segment, which might be a read error. The missing CDR3 end, 3 residues past where the read stops, is filled in from the germline J gene. Other DNA sequences of this sample code for an identical CDR3. This entry is derived from a study of T cells in women clearing cervical HPV infection (dated by TCRdb to the late 2010s). For the wider study: The cases were fewer than 30 women with histologically confirmed HPV16-related CIN3 or worse, and 2 of these cases were invasive cancers. Among cases, blood sampling occurred a median of roughly 150 days after lesion detection, with an interquartile range of roughly 90 to 200 days. Blood from cases was collected at the visit at which the lesion was first identified, whereas blood from controls was collected once infection was no longer detected. Controls were more than 20 women whose single incident HPV16 infection cleared within 12 months without precancer or cancer developing. The exploratory proof-of-principle case-control study was nested within the Guanacaste HPV Natural History Study in Costa Rica and compared TCR repertoires across cervical HPV16 outcomes. Median age was about 35 years in cases versus 37 to 40 in controls, and baseline characteristics did not differ significantly. Cases and controls were matched on year of sample collection and on age within five years. Five blinded duplicates per group were added as quality controls, giving around 60 samples: 50 or so participants and 10 replicates. In the parent cohort, around 9,500 women aged 18 or older were enrolled in Guanacaste, Costa Rica, during about 1993 to 1994 and were followed for seven years. Since HLA typing was available for only a few women, HLA type could not be ruled out as a confounder. Broad study findings and their caveats: Cases were distinguished from controls with an estimated AUC of around 0.85 by random forest classifiers combining richness and V gene abundances. Whether associations preceded infection or resulted from infection could not be shown with the cross-sectional design, and effector/memory subsets and HPV-specific T cells were not isolated. TRBV6-7 relative abundance was lower in cases than in controls (about 0.099% versus 0.16%; Bonferroni P = 0.0008). Across sequencing depths, CIN3+ cases showed significantly higher TCR repertoire richness than controls, but evenness did not differ between the groups. Because T-cell numbers per sample were unknown, differences in richness could reflect varying T-cell content rather than repertoire biology.

The germline V gene supplies CDR1 SGHVS and CDR2 FNYEAQ. The CDR3 sequence holds 14 residues, the cysteine and phenylalanine included. Shown are 33 bases from within the CDR3, in frame from base 1. Every participant had a single incident cervical HPV16 infection, and prevalent HPV16 infections were excluded. Cervical HPV DNA was detected by MY09/MY11 PCR, and genotyping was performed by dot-blot hybridization. Under 19 mL of heparinized blood were centrifuged, and the buffy coat was aliquoted, frozen at -30°C, then stored at -80°C. QIAGEN kits were used to extract genomic DNA from the buffy coat specimens. TCR beta CDR3 regions were amplified by multiplex PCR from an average of approximately 1,200 ng genomic DNA per sample using the immunoSEQ assay. Primer bias was corrected in the assay by using a complete synthetic TCR repertoire to establish an amplification baseline. The amplicons were sequenced using the Illumina platform. As for how the authors treated the data: Sequence errors were corrected by clustering with frequency ratios and a modified nearest-neighbor algorithm, and the sequences were then analyzed in the immunoSEQ Analyzer using IMGT gene definitions. At each rarefaction depth, TCR richness and evenness were averaged across 20 rarefaction repeats, and any sample with fewer sequences than the depth was left out. Relative abundances of V, D and J genes were compared between groups using Wilcoxon rank sum tests, with FDR correction applied. In the blinded duplicates, the intraclass correlation was around 96% for TCR richness and averaged 76.4% across 66 gene segments. TCRdb limited this immuneACCESS table to in-frame rearrangements with V and J called. A share of clones is missing; checked studies link under half to unresolved V genes, and the rest is unexplained. Clone size and the V and J calls come from that table; the DNA yielded D and trimming. This sample's clone table shows around 23,000 clones. The ten largest clones capture approximately 24% of the sample.

The source of this sequence is a woman between 18 and 69 years old with a cervical HPV16 infection that either progressed to CIN3+ or cleared (not recorded which). This sequence uses TRBV7-6 and TRBJ1-3; the D gene is unclear. Sequencing was performed on blood buffy coat. CDR3 protein: CASSLIRAGNTIYF. CDR3 DNA, as far as it was read: TGTGCCAGCAGCTTAATAAGGGCTGGAAACACG.